This TCR beta chain emerged from a study of blood T cell repertoires in COVID-19. Study background: The United States, Italy and Spain supplied acute and convalescent COVID-19 samples. The analysed material was cDNA or gDNA that came from T cells, B-cell-depleted T cells, or PBMCs.

CDR1 is ENHRY, CDR2 SYGVKD, per germline. This CDR3 has 16 amino acids. Trimming at V came to 6 bases and at J to 7 bases, leaving 9 bases not matched to a gene. Original data processing: Nucleated cell number was recorded as an estimate derived from reference gene primer amplification. TCRdb keeps only in-frame clones here, not all; method: immunoSEQ multiplex PCR. For V, J and clone size, that table is used; D and trimming come from the DNA. The sample includes around 17,000 clones, roughly 89% of them seen just once. This sequence was found in a man in his 60s with active COVID-19. The chain has TRBV10-3 and TRBJ2-3, with 14 bases that match TRBD2. The sample taken for sequencing was peripheral blood. This chain's CDR3 is CAISLGTSGGLNTQYF. The CDR3 bases are TGTGCCATCAGCCTGGGGACTAGCGGGGGTTTGAATACGCAGTATTTT.